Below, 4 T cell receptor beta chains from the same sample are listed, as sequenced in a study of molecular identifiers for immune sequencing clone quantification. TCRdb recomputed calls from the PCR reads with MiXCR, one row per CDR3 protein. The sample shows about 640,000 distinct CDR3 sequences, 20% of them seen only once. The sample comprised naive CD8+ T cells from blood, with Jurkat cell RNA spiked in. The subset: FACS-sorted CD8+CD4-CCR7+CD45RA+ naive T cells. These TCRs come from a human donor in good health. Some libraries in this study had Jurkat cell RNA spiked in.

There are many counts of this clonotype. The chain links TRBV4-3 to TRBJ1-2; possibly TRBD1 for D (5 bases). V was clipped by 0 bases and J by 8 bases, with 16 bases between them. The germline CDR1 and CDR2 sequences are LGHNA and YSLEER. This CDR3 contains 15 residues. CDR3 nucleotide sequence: TGCGCCAGCAGCCAAGAAGGGTCCAGGGCAGGAGGCTACACCTTC. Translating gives CASSQEGSRAGGYTF.

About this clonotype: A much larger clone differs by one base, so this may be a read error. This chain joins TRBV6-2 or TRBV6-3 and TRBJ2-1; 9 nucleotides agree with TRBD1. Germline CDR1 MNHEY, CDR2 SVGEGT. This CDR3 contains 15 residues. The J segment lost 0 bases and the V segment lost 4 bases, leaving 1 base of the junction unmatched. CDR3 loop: CASSWGQGSYNEQFF. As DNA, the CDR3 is TGTGCCAGCAGTTGGGGACAGGGCTCCTACAATGAGCAGTTCTTC.

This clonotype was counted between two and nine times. CDR3 amino acids: CASSEYIPAVAGTQETQYF. CDR3 nucleotide sequence: TGTGCCAGCAGTGAATATATTCCAGCGGTAGCGGGGACCCAAGAGACCCAGTACTTC. J is TRBJ2-5 and V is TRBV25-1; 8 positions agree with TRBD2. This CDR3 has 19 residues. V dropped 0 bases and J dropped 1; count of bases not matched to a gene: 13. CDR1 is MGHDK and CDR2 is SYGVNS in the germline V gene.

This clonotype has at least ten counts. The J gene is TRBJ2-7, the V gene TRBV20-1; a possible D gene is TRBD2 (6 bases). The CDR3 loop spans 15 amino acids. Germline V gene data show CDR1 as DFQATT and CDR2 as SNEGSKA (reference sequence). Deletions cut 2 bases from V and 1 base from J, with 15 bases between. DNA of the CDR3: TGCAGTGCTAGACGTTTGGCGGGATCGTCCTACGAGCAGTACTTC. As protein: CSARRLAGSSYEQYF.